The 16 T cell receptor beta chains below come from one sample, sequenced in a study of blood T cell repertoires in COVID-19. TCRdb keeps only in-frame clones here, not all; method: immunoSEQ multiplex PCR. The sample lists a few hundred thousand clones; around four fifths were seen once. The sequenced sample consisted of peripheral blood. All receptors come from a woman older than 75 with active or convalescent COVID-19.

The V gene is TRBV9, the J gene TRBJ2-1; 13 bases agree with TRBD2. The CDR3 runs 15 residues. V trimming: 0 bases; J trimming: 9 bases; junction bases outside the gene matches: 3. The germline CDR1 and CDR2 sequences are SGDLS and YYNGEE. This CDR3 is CASSVVLAGGSEQFF. The CDR3 region has the DNA TGTGCCAGCAGCGTAGTACTAGCGGGAGGGAGTGAGCAGTTCTTC.

The chain carries TRBV7-2 and TRBJ1-5; 7 nucleotides agree with TRBD1. Unmatched junction bases numbered 6, after V lost 1 base and J lost 6 bases. Germline V gene data show CDR1 as SGHTA and CDR2 as FQGNSA. CDR3 length equals 15 residues. The DNA for the CDR3 is TGTGCCAGCAGCTTAGACAGGGGCGAGTTTCAGCCCCAGCATTTT. This codes for CASSLDRGEFQPQHF.

The chain uses TRBV7-6 and TRBJ1-6; 10 nucleotides agree with TRBD1. After removal of 1 base from V and 9 bases from J, the junction contained 3 bases not matched to a gene. Germline V lookup: CDR1 SGHVS, CDR2 FNYEAQ. This CDR3 comprises 15 residues. In nucleotides, the CDR3 is TGTGCCAGCAGCTTAGTGGGGACAGGGGTTTCACCCCTCCACTTT. Its translation: CASSLVGTGVSPLHF.

V usage is TRBV7-9 and J usage is TRBJ1-1; TRBD1 agrees at 10 bases. J gave up 10 bases and V 1 base, and 21 bases lay outside the gene matches. Germline V CDR1 and CDR2: SEHNR, FQNEAQ (reference sequence). The CDR3 extends over 19 amino acids. In nucleotides, the CDR3 is TGTGCCAGCAGCTTAGATCGGCGCGGGACAGGGGTTTCCACGAGGGGAGCTTTCTTT. This encodes CASSLDRRGTGVSTRGAFF.

The DNA for the CDR3 is TGTGCCAGCAGTGACCCCAGGAGGGGAAACAATGAGCAGTTCTTC. Amino acids: CASSDPRRGNNEQFF. The J gene is TRBJ2-1, the V gene TRBV6-4; possible D gene TRBD2, 6 bases. CDR1 MRHNA and CDR2 SNTAGT come from the germline V gene. V was shortened by 2 bases and J by 5 bases, with 13 bases between the two germline ends. This CDR3 region has 15 residues.

The chain carries TRBV12-5 and TRBJ2-1; 14 bases match TRBD2. The CDR3 consists of 17 residues. Germline CDR1 and CDR2: LGHNT and FRNRAP. V lost 5 bases and J lost 4; bases outside the gene matches: 7. Here the CDR3 DNA reads TGTGCTAGTGGTCAGGGACTAGCGGGAGCCGGATACAATGAGCAGTTCTTC. Encoded protein: CASGQGLAGAGYNEQFF.

The rearrangement uses TRBV11-3 and TRBJ2-1; tentatively, D is TRBD1 (5 bases). Germline CDR1 SGHNT, CDR2 YENEEA. There are 13 residues in the CDR3. Trimming stripped 3 bases from V and 7 bases from J, with 10 bases between. The CDR3 DNA is TGTGCCAGCAGCTTCACCCAGGGAAATGAGCAGTTCTTC. Its translation: CASSFTQGNEQFF. The complete variable domain, with remaining parts taken from reference TRBV11-3 and TRBJ2-1, reads EAGVVQSPRYKIIEKKQPVAFWCNPISGHNTLYWYLQNLGQGPELLIRYENEEAVDDSQLPKDRFSAERLKGVDSTLKIQPAELGDSAVYLCASSFTQGNEQFFGPGTRLTVL.

The rearrangement uses TRBV18 and TRBJ2-5; D perhaps matches TRBD2 (5 bases). Trimming removed 3 bases at V and 8 bases at J, with 13 bases between. Germline V gives CDR1 KGHSH, CDR2 LQKENI. This CDR3 is built from 13 residues. CDR3 in amino acids: CASSPWTGETQYF. The CDR3 DNA follows: TGTGCCAGCTCACCCTGGACTGGGGAAACCCAGTACTTC.

This chain connects TRBV5-1 to TRBJ2-7; TRBD1 matches 7 bases. This CDR3 comprises 11 residues. Per germline, CDR1 SGHRS and CDR2 YFSETQ. The CDR3 spells CPTQGECEQYF. The CDR3 nucleotides are TGCCCTACTCAGGGGGAGTGTGAGCAGTACTTC.

V is TRBV5-1 and J is TRBJ2-3; TRBD1 aligns across 9 bases. CDR1 and CDR2 from the germline V gene are SGHRS and YFSETQ. CDR3 size: 15 residues. Losses at the gene ends were 4 bases for V and 2 bases for J; bases not matched to a gene: 5. CDR3 sequence: CASSDGDRVTDTQYF. The CDR3 bases are TGCGCCAGCAGCGACGGGGACAGGGTCACAGATACGCAGTATTTT.

As regards this clone: Because the CDR3 is missing its conserved closing phenylalanine or tryptophan, this is likely a read error. The V and J genes are TRBV28 and TRBJ1-2, with 9 bases matching TRBD1. Trimming took 3 bases from V and 5 from J; bases not matched to a gene: 7. Germline V gene data show CDR1 as MDHEN and CDR2 as SYDVKM. This CDR3 spans 15 amino acids. CDR3 loop: CASSFWGQGGYGYTS. The CDR3 DNA reads as TGTGCCAGCAGTTTCTGGGGACAGGGCGGGTATGGCTACACCTCC.

This chain joins TRBV6-5 and TRBJ1-1; D is unclear. Between the trimmed V and J ends, which lost 7 bases and 2 bases, there was a span of 11 bases. Germline lookup yields CDR1 MNHEY and CDR2 SVGAGI. This CDR3 region has 13 residues. CDR3 residues: CASKSTSNTEAFF. The CDR3 DNA reads as TGTGCCAGCAAATCAACATCCAACACTGAAGCTTTCTTT.

The rearrangement links TRBV7-9 to TRBJ2-5, with 7 bases that match TRBD2. This CDR3 has 15 amino acids. V shed 5 bases, J shed 9 bases, and the junction held 15 bases outside the gene matches. Germline CDR1 SEHNR, CDR2 FQNEAQ (reference sequence). The CDR3 loop reads CASSDYGLDAGAQYF. CDR3 bases: TGTGCCAGCAGCGACTACGGACTAGACGCGGGGGCCCAGTACTTC.

V and J are TRBV19 and TRBJ2-6; maybe TRBD1 (5 bases). CDR1 and CDR2 from the germline V gene are LNHDA and SQIVND (reference sequence). Between the trimmed V and J ends, which lost 3 bases and 0 bases, there was a span of 9 bases. This CDR3 is 16 amino acids long. CDR3 protein: CASSIWQGSGANVLTF. CDR3 coding DNA: TGTGCCAGTAGTATTTGGCAGGGCTCTGGGGCCAACGTCCTGACTTTC.

The chain recombines TRBV10-3 with TRBJ1-6; 7 positions match TRBD1. CDR1 is ENHRY, CDR2 SYGVKD, per germline. The V gene end was trimmed by 0 bases and the J gene end by 7 bases; junction bases not matched to a gene: 3. The CDR3 runs 15 residues. The CDR3 DNA follows: TGTGCCATCAGTGAGTCGGACAGGAAAAATTCACCCCTCCACTTT. The encoded protein is CAISESDRKNSPLHF.

This rearrangement joins TRBV3-1 (or the pseudogene TRBV3-2) to TRBJ2-5; D gene unclear. From germline, CDR1 is LGHDT and CDR2 YNNKEL (reference sequence). V was clipped by 4 bases and J by 5 bases, with 14 bases between them. CDR3 length: 14 residues. Here the CDR3 DNA reads TGTGCCAGCAGCCCAAGCGCTCTTTTCGAGACCCAGTACTTC. Its translation: CASSPSALFETQYF.